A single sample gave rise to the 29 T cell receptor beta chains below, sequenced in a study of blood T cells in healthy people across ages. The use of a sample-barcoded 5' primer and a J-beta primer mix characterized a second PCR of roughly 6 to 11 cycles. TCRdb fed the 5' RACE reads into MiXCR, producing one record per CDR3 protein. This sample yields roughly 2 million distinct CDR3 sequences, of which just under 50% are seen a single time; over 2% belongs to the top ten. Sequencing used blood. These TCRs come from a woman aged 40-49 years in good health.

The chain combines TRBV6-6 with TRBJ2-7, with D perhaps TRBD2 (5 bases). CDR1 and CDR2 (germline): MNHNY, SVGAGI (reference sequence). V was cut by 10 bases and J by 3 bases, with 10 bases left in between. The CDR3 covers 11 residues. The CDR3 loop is CATGLDYEQYF. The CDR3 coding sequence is TGTGCCACAGGACTTGACTACGAGCAGTACTTC.

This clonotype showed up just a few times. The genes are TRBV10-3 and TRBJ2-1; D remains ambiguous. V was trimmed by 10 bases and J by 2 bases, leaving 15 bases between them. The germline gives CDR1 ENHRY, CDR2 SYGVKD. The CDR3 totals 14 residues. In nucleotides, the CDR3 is TGTGCCACCTCCCCGGCTGGAACCTACAATGAGCAGTTCTTC. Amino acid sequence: CATSPAGTYNEQFF.

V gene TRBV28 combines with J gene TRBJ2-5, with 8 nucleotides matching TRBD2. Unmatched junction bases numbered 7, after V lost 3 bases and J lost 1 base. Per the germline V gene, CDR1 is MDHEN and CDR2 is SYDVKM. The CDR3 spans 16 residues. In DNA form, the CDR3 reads TGTGCCAGCAGTTTGAGCGGGGGCCTTCGCCAAGAGACCCAGTACTTC. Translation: CASSLSGGLRQETQYF.

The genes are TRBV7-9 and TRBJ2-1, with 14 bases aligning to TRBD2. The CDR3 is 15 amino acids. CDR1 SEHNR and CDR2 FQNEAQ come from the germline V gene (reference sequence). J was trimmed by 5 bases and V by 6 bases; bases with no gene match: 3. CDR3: CASRTSGGANNEQFF. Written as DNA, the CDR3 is TGTGCCAGCAGGACTAGCGGGGGGGCAAACAATGAGCAGTTCTTC.

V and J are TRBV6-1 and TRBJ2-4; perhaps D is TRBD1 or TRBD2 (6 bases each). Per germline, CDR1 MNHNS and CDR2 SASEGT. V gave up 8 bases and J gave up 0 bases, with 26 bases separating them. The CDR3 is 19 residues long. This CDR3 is CASDEFGGRPRIAKNIQYF. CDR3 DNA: TGTGCCAGCGACGAATTCGGGGGCAGGCCACGGATAGCCAAAAACATTCAGTACTTC.

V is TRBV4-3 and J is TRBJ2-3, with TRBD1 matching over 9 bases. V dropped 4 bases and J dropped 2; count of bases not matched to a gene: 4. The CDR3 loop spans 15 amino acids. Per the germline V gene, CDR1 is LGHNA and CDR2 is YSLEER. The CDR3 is CASSPGQGLTDTQYF. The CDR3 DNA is TGCGCCAGCAGCCCAGGACAGGGGCTCACAGATACGCAGTATTTT.

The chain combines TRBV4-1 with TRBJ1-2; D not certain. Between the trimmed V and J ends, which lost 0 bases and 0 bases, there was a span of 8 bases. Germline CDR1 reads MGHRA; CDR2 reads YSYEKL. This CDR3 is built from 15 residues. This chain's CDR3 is CASSQETETNYGYTF. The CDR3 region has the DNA TGCGCCAGCAGCCAAGAAACAGAGACTAACTATGGCTACACCTTC.

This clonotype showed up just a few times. The CDR3 DNA follows: TGTGCCAGCAGCGCCCTGGCGGGTAGCGGCTACGAGCAGTACTTC. Its protein product is CASSALAGSGYEQYF. The chain combines TRBV13 with TRBJ2-7; weak D call: TRBD2 (6 bases). Germline V CDR1 and CDR2: PRHDT, FYEKMQ (reference sequence). The length of the CDR3 is 15 residues. V lost 5 bases and J 3 bases, leaving 17 bases between the germline ends. Full variable domain (outside the CDR3, taken from reference TRBV13 and TRBJ2-7): AAGVIQSPRHLIKEKRETATLKCYPIPRHDTVYWYQQGPGQDPQFLISFYEKMQSDKGSIPDRFSAQQFSDYHSELNMSSLELGDSALYFCASSALAGSGYEQYFGPGTRLTVT.

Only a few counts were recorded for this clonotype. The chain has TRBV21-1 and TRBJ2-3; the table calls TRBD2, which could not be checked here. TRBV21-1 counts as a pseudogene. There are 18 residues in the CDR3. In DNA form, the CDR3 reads TGTGCCAGCAGCAAAGTTGGGAGGAAGGTAGTTCGTGCAGATACGCAGTATTTT. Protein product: CASSKVGRKVVRADTQYF.

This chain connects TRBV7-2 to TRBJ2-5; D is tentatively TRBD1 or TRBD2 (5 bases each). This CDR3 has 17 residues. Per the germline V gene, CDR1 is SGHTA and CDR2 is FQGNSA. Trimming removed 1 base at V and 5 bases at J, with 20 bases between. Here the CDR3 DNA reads TGTGCCAGCAGCTTAGGACGGTCAAGGGTGGGGGAGGAGACCCAGTACTTC. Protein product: CASSLGRSRVGEETQYF.

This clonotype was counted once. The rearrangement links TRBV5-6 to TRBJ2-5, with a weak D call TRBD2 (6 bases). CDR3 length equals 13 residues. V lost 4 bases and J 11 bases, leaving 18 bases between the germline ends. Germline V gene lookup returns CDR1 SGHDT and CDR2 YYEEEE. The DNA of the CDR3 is TGTGCCAGCAGCCCCTTAGAAGGGACTGAGCAGTACTTC. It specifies CASSPLEGTEQYF.

The CDR3 bases are TGCGCCAGCAGCTTGGCCCCAGGTGGGATGAACACTGAAGCTTTCTTT. Protein sequence: CASSLAPGGMNTEAFF. The chain is built from TRBV5-1 and TRBJ1-1; D not resolved. Germline loops: CDR1 SGHRS, CDR2 YFSETQ. Between the trimmed V and J ends, which lost 0 bases and 0 bases, there was a span of 12 bases. The CDR3 runs 16 residues.

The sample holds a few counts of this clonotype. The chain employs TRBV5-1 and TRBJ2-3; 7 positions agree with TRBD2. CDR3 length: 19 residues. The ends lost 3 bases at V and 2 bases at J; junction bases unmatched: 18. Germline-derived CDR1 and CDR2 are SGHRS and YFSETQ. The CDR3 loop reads CASSSFPSGTTQYTDTQYF. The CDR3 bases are TGCGCCAGCAGCTCATTTCCCTCCGGGACTACCCAATACACAGATACGCAGTATTTT.

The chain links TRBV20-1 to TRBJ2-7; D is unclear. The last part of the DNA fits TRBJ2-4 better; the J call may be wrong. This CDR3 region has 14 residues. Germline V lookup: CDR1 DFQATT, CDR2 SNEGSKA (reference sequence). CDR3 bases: TGCAGTGCTCGAGGACCCACTTTACAAGCCATTCAGTACTTC. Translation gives CSARGPTLQAIQYF.

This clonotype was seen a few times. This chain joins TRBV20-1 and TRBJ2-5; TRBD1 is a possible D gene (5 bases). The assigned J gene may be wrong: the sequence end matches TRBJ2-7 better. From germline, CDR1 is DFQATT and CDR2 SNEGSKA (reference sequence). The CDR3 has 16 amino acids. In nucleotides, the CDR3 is TGCAGTGCTAGAGATGCCGGCAGGGCGATAGTCTACGAGCAGTACTTC. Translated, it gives CSARDAGRAIVYEQYF.

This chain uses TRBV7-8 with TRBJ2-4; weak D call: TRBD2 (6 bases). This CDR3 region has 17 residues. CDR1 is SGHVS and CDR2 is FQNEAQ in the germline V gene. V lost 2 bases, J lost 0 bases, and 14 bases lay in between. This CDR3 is CASSLLAGKVAKNIQYF. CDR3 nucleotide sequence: TGTGCCAGCAGCTTACTGGCGGGGAAAGTAGCCAAAAACATTCAGTACTTC.

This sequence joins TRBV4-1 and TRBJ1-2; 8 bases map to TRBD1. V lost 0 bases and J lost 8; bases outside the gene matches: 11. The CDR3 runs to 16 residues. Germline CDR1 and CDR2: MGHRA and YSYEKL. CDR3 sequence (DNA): TGCGCCAGCAGCCAAGAAGACAGGGGAGGGGGACGGGGCTACACCTTC. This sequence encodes CASSQEDRGGGRGYTF.

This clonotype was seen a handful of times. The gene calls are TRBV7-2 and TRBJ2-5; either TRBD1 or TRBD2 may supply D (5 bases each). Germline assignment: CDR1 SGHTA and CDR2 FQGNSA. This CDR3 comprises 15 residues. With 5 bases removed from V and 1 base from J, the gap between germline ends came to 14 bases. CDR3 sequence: CASSPPGQIQETQYF. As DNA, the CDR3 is TGTGCCAGCAGCCCTCCGGGGCAAATCCAAGAGACCCAGTACTTC.

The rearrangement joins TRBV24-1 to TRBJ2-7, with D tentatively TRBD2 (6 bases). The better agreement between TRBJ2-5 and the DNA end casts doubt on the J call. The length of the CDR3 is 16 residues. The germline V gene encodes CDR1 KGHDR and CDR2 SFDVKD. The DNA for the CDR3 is TGTGCCACCAGCACCCCGGAGGGCTTTCCGCAAGAGACCCAGTACTTC. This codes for CATSTPEGFPQETQYF.

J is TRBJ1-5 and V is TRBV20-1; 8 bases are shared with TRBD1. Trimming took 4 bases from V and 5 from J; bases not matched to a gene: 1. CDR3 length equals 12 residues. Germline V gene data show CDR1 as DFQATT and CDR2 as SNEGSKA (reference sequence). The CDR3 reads CSAKTGDQPQHF. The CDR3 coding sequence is TGCAGTGCTAAGACAGGGGATCAGCCCCAGCATTTT.

The chain's CDR3 is CASSARQEQYF. In nucleotides, the CDR3 is TGCGCCAGCAGCGCGCGACAGGAGCAGTACTTC. This sequence joins TRBV5-1 and TRBJ2-5; TRBD1 is a possible D gene (6 bases). There are 11 residues in the CDR3. The germline gives CDR1 SGHRS, CDR2 YFSETQ. Trimming shortened V by 4 bases and J by 11 bases, and 12 bases separated the two germline ends.

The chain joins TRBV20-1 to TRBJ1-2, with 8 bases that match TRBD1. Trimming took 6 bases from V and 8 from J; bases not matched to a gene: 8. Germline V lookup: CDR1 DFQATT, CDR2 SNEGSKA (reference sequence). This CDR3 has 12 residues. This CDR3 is CSAYGTGDGYTF. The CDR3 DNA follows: TGCAGTGCCTACGGGACAGGTGACGGCTACACCTTC.

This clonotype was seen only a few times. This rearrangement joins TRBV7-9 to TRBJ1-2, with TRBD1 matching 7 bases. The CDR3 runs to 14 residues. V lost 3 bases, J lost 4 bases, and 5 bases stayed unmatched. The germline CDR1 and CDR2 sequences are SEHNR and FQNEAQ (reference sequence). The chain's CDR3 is CASSFRGASYGYTF. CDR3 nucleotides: TGTGCCAGCAGCTTCAGGGGGGCCAGCTATGGCTACACCTTC.

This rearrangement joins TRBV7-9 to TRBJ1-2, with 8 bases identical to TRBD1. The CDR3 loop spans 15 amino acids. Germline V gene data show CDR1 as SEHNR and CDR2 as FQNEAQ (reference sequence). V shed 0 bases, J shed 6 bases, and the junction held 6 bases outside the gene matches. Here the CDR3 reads CASSLAWTGNDGYTF. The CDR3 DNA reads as TGTGCCAGCAGCTTAGCCTGGACAGGGAACGATGGCTACACCTTC.

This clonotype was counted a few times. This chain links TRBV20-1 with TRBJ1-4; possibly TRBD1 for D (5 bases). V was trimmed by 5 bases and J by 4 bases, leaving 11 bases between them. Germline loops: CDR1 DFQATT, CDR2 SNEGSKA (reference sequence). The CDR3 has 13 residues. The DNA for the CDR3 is TGCAGTGCTGGTGGGGGGATTAATGAAAAACTGTTTTTT. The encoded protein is CSAGGGINEKLFF.

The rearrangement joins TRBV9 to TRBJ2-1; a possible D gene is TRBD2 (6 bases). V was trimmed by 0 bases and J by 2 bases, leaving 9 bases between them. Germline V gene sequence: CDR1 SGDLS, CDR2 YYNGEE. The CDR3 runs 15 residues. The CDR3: CASSVGRGTYNEQFF. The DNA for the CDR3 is TGTGCCAGCAGCGTAGGTCGGGGGACCTACAATGAGCAGTTCTTC.

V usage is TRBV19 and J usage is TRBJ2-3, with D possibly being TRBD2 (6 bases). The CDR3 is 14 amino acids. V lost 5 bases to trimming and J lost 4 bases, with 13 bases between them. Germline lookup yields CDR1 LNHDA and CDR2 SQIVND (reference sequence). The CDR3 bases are TGTGCCAGTAGTGCGGGACTTACGGCAGATACGCAGTATTTT. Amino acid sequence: CASSAGLTADTQYF.

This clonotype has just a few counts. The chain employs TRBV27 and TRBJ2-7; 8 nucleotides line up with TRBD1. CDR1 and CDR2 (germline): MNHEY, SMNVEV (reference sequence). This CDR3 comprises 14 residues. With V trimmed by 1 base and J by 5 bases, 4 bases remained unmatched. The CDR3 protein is CASSLWTGSDEQYF. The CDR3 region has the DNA TGTGCCAGCAGTTTATGGACAGGGAGCGACGAGCAGTACTTC.

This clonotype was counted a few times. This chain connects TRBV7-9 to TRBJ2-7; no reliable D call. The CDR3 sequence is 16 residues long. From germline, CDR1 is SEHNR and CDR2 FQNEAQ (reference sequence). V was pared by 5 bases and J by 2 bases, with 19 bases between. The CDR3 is CASSQFDRVDTYEQYF. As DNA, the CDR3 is TGTGCCAGCAGCCAATTCGATAGGGTGGATACCTACGAGCAGTACTTC.